This T cell receptor (beta chain) originates from a study of a mutant IDH1 vaccine in newly diagnosed glioma. Across the whole study: Vaccination started 4-6 weeks after radiotherapy alone, or with temozolomide cycles.

The time point is: week 23, last vaccination. Each dose delivered 300 ug of mutant IDH1 20-mer peptide subcutaneously with imiquimod. Findings of the study overall: Pseudoprogression apparently tracked independently of changes in top peripheral T cell clonotypes.

Comments on this clone: Its antigen is undetermined.

V was trimmed by 6 bases and J by 1 base, leaving 14 bases between them. The length of the CDR3 is 15 residues. Germline CDR1 reads SGHDT; CDR2 reads YYEEEE. Assay used: immunoSEQ multiplex PCR; TCRdb lists only in-frame clones, some missing. This table holds 88,000 or so clones, roughly 85% found once. The receptor was derived from a man aged 25-45 years with glioma. Some clones in this sample may be carry-over from other donors' samples. Sample: PBMCs, taken from a glioma patient whose treatment included an IDH1 peptide vaccine. This sequence joins TRBV5-6 and TRBJ2-1, with D possibly matching TRBD2 (6 bases). CDR3 coding DNA: TGTGCCAGCAACCCGGACGGGGGATCCTACAATGAGCAGTTCTTC. Its protein is CASNPDGGSYNEQFF. Looking up the rest from reference TRBV5-6 and TRBJ2-1 gives the full variable domain: DAGVTQSPTHLIKTRGQQVTLRCSPKSGHDTVSWYQQALGQGPQFIFQYYEEEERQRGNFPDRFSGHQFPNYSSELNVNALLLGDSALYLCASNPDGGSYNEQFFGPGTRLTVL.